The clone carrying this T cell receptor beta chain was picked up a small number of times. The entry originates in a study of T-cell memory formation after mild COVID-19. For the study at large: Largely, the TCR clusters proved donor specific.

After removal of 5 bases from V and 7 bases from J, the junction contained 11 bases not matched to a gene. Germline CDR1 and CDR2: SGHKS and YYEKEE (reference sequence). The CDR3 has 15 residues. UMIs and sample barcodes were carried by the TCR alpha and TCR beta cDNA libraries that 5'RACE produced using constant-segment primers. TCRdb ran MiXCR on the 5' RACE reads and lists one entry per CDR3 protein. The repertoire has just under 350,000 distinct CDR3 sequences, 10% to 15% of them found once; the top ten carry 20% to 25%. This TCR came from a man between 18 and 29 years old who had mild COVID-19 (a few samples of this study predate the infection). Cell type and time point are not known. Sequencing was performed on PBMCs or a T cell subset sorted from them (not recorded which). This sequence joins TRBV5-5 and TRBJ1-5, with 8 bases identical to TRBD1. In DNA, the CDR3 is TGTGCCAGCAGAGAAGGACAGGGCAGTTACCAGCCCCAGCATTTT. Encoded protein: CASREGQGSYQPQHF.